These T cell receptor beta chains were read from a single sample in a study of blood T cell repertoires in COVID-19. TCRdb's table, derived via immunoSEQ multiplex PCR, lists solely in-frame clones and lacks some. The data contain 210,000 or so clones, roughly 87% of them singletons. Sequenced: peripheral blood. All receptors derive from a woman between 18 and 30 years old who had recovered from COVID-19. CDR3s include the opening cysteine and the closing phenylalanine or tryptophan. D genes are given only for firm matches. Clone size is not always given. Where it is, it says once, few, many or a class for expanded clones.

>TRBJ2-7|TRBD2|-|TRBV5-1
TGCGCCAGCTCCCCCGGGACTAGCGGCTACGAGCAGTACTTC
CASSPGTSGYEQYF
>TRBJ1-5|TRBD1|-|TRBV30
TGTGCCTGGAGCCGCCTGGGGACAGTTAATCAGCCCCAGCATTTT
CAWSRLGTVNQPQHF
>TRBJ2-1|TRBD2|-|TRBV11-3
TGTGCCAGCAGCTTAGAAGGGAGGGTTGTCGTGCGTCCCCCACCGAATGAGCAGTTCTTC
CASSLEGRVVVRPPPNEQFF
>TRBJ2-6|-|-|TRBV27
TGTGCCACCAGGGGTTTTTACGGGCCCCGGAGGTCTGGGGCCAACGTCCTGACTTTC
CATRGFYGPRRSGANVLTF
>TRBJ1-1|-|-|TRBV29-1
TGCAGCGGGGTGGGGGCAGGGATGAACACTGAAGCTTTCTTT
CSGVGAGMNTEAFF
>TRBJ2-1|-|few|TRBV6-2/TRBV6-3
TGTGCCAGCAGTTATGAGGGATACAATGAGCAGTTCTTC
CASSYEGYNEQFF
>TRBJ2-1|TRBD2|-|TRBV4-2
TGTGCCAGCAGCCAAGAGGGACTAGCGGGGGTCTACAATGAGCAGTTCTTC
CASSQEGLAGVYNEQFF
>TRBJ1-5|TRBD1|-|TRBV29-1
TGCAGCGTTTGGGACAGCCAGGATCAGCCCCAGCATTTT
CSVWDSQDQPQHF
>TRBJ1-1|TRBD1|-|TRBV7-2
TGTGCCAGCAGCTTAGCGCTTGGACAGGGGAACACTGAAGCTTTCTTT
CASSLALGQGNTEAFF
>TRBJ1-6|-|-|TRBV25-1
TGTGCCAGCAGTGAATACGGGGGCTCCTATAATTCACCCCTCCACTTT
CASSEYGGSYNSPLHF
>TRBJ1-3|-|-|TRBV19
TGTGCCAGTAGTCCGATAGTGATGTCTGGAAACACCATATATTTT
CASSPIVMSGNTIYF
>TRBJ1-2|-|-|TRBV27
TGTGCCAGCAGTAGGAGGGAGGGCGGCTACACCTTC
CASSRREGGYTF
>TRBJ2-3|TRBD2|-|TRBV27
TGTGCCAGCAGTTATGGGGGAGGGCCGGTCGATACGCAGTATTTT
CASSYGGGPVDTQYF
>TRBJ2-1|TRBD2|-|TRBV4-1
TGCGCCAGCGCCGCCATTCTAGCGGTAGTTTTCGATGAGCAGTTCTTC
CASAAILAVVFDEQFF
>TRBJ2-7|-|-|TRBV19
TGTGCCAGTAGCCCCGGATGGGCCCACGAGCAGTACTTC
CASSPGWAHEQYF
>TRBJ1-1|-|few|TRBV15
TGTGCCACCAGCAGAGACAGTTTTAACACTGAAGCTTTCTTT
CATSRDSFNTEAFF
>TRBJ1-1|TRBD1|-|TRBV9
TGTGCCAGCAGCGTCGGGGGTTTGGGACAGGGACCGAACACTGAAGCTTTCTTT
CASSVGGLGQGPNTEAFF
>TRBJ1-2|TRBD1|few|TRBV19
TGTGCCAGCAAACCGACAGGGAACAAGTATGGCTACACCTTC
CASKPTGNKYGYTF
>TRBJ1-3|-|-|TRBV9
TGTGCCAGCAGCGTAGGGCTCGAAGACACCATATATTTT
CASSVGLEDTIYF
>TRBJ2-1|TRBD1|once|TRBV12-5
TGTGCTAGTGGTTCCGGACAGGCGACTAATGAGCAGTTCTTC
CASGSGQATNEQFF
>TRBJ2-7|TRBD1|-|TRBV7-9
TGTGCCAGCGTATCCGGTGGAGTTACAGGGGTACGCGAGCAGTACTTC
CASVSGGVTGVREQYF
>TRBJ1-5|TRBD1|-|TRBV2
TGTGCCAGCAGGGGGACAGGGAATCAGCCCCAGCATTTT
CASRGTGNQPQHF
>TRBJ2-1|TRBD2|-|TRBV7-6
TGTGCCAGCAGCGCATCCACTAGCGGGAGACAAAAAGCCTACAATGAGCAGTTCTTC
CASSASTSGRQKAYNEQFF
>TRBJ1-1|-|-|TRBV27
TGTGCCAGCAGTTTAAAGTCGGACACTGAAGCTTTCTTT
CASSLKSDTEAFF
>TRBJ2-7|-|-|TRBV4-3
TGCGCCAGCAGCCAAGATCGGTACAGCTCCTACGAGCAGTACTTC
CASSQDRYSSYEQYF
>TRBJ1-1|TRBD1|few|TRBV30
TGTGCCTGGAGCGGCACCGGGACAGGGGGGATAGCTGAAGCTTTCTTT
CAWSGTGTGGIAEAFF
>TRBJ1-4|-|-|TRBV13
TGTGCCAGCAGACGCGACAGAGGCACTGAAAAACTGTTTTTT
CASRRDRGTEKLFF
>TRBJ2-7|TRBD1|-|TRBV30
TGTGCCTCAGGGGGTGAGGCCTACGAGCAGTACTTC
CASGGEAYEQYF
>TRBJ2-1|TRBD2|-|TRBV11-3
TGTGCCAGCAGTCTAGCGGCCCCCTACAATGAGCAGTTCTTC
CASSLAAPYNEQFF
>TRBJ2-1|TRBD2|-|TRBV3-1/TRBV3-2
TGTGCCAGCAGCCTCCTCAGCGGGGCCAATGACAATGAGCAGTTCTTC
CASSLLSGANDNEQFF
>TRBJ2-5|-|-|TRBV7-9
TGTGCCAGCAGCCGGAGGGAGACCCAGTACTTC
CASSRRETQYF
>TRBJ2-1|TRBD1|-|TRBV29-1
TGCAGCGGATCAGGGGGTATGCAGCAGTTCTTC
CSGSGGMQQFF
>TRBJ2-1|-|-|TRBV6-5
TGTGCCAGCAGTAGACAGGCCAATGAGCAGTTCTTC
CASSRQANEQFF
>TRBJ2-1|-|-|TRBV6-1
TGTGCCAGCAGTGAAACCCCCAAAACTAGCTATGAGCAGTTCTTC
CASSETPKTSYEQFF
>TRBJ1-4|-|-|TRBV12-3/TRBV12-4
-
CASSFGQGAFF
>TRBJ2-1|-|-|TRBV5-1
TGCGCCAGCAGCCGGGCAGAGGGTGGGTTCTCCTACAATGAGCAGTTCTTC
CASSRAEGGFSYNEQFF
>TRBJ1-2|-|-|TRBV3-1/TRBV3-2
TGTGCCAGCAGCCAAGTCCCGAACAGGGAAAACTATGGCTACACCTTC
CASSQVPNRENYGYTF
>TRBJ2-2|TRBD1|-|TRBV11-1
TGTGCCAGCAGCTTACGACAGGGGGCGCACACCGGGGAGCTGTTTTTT
CASSLRQGAHTGELFF
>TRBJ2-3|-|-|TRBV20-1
TGCAGTGCTAGTGCAGTGAAAGATACGCAGTATTTT
CSASAVKDTQYF
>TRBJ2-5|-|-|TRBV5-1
TGCGCCAGCAGCTTGGCCGTCTCGTTGGAGACCCAGTACTTC
CASSLAVSLETQYF
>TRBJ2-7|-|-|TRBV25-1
TGTGCCAGCAGTGAACCCACCCGGGACTACGAGCAGTACTTC
CASSEPTRDYEQYF
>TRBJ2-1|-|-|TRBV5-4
TGTGCCAGCAGCTTTGTTGGGAGTTACAATGAGCAGTTCTTC
CASSFVGSYNEQFF
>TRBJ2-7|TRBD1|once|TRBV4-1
TGCGCCAGCAGCAGCCGGCCGGGACAGGGCTACGAGCAGTACTTC
CASSSRPGQGYEQYF
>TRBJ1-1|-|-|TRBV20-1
TGCAGTGCCACCGACCGGGAAGCAGCTTTCTTT
CSATDREAAFF
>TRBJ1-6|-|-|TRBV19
TGTGCCAGTAGTATCGAGACAGCATTTTCGACACCCCTCCACTTT
CASSIETAFSTPLHF
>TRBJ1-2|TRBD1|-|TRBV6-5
TGTGCCAGCAGATACCTGGGACAGAACTATGGCTACACCTTC
CASRYLGQNYGYTF
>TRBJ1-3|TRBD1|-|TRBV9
TGTGCCAGCAGCCTCACAGGGGGAGCGGGGGGAAACACCATATATTTT
CASSLTGGAGGNTIYF
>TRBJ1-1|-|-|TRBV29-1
TGCAGCGTCGCGGGGGGGGCCTCTTTATTTCTTAACACTGAAGCTTTCTTT
CSVAGGASLFLNTEAFF
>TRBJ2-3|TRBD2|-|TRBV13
TGTGCCAGCAGCCCCCTGCCACTAGCGGGAGGCCCTAGAGATACGCAGTATTTT
CASSPLPLAGGPRDTQYF
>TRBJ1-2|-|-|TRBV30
TGTGCCTGGGTACGCTACGGCCCGGGGGGCGAGGCTGGCTACACCTTC
CAWVRYGPGGEAGYTF
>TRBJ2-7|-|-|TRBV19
TGTGCCAGTAGTATAAGCAGGGACAACGAGCAGTACTTC
CASSISRDNEQYF
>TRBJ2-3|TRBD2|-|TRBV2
TGTGCCAGCAGTGAAGGCGGGAGGGCCACAGATACGCAGTATTTT
CASSEGGRATDTQYF
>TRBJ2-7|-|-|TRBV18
TGTGCCAGCTCACCACCAATCCACACAAGCTCCTACGAGCAGTACTTC
CASSPPIHTSSYEQYF
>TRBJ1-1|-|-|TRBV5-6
TGTGCCAGCAGTTTCGGGGGGGAAACTGAAGCTTTCTTT
CASSFGGETEAFF
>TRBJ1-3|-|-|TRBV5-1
TGCGCCAGCAGCGCAGACTCTGGAAACACCATATATTTT
CASSADSGNTIYF
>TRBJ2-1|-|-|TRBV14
TGTGCCAGCAGCCAAGGGTCTAGATTCGGCCTAGATCGCAATGAGCAGTTCTTC
CASSQGSRFGLDRNEQFF
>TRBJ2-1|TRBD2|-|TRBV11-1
TGTGCCACCGGACTAGCGGGAGTAGATCCCGGCGATGAGCAGTTCTTC
CATGLAGVDPGDEQFF
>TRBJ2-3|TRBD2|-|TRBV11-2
TGTGCCAGCAGCTCCGCCGGGAGGGCCACAGATACGCAGTATTTT
CASSSAGRATDTQYF